This TCR beta chain derives from a study of blood T cell repertoires in COVID-19. Overall study: The samples span acute and convalescent COVID-19 from the United States, Italy and Spain. Sources were T cells, B-cell-depleted T cells, or PBMCs; the material itself was cDNA or gDNA.

This clone was found a few times. This CDR3 comprises 15 residues. CDR1 and CDR2 from the germline V gene are MDHEN and SYDVKM. Trimming took 7 bases from V and 6 from J, leaving 21 bases between them. Source study methods: Reference gene primer amplification gave nucleated cell count estimates. Profiling relied on immunoSEQ multiplex PCR, and the TCRdb table lists in-frame clones only, not all of them. V and J calls plus clone size are reproduced from that table; the DNA served to infer D and trimming. The sample shows about 200,000 clones, nearly 90% of them seen only once. The sequenced sample was peripheral blood. The chain is built from TRBV28 and TRBJ1-2, with D possibly being TRBD1 (6 bases). This clonotype was sampled from a man over 45 with acute or convalescent COVID-19. This chain's CDR3 is CASNPTRDTVDGYTF. The CDR3 DNA sequence: TGTGCCAGCAATCCCACCCGGGACACCGTTGATGGCTACACCTTC.